This T cell receptor (beta chain) appears in the sequencing data of a study of response to subunit inactivated influenza vaccine. This clonotype was detected a few times. The antigen remains undetermined. Study-level points and caveats: Each seasonal influenza vaccination recruits few new T cells, the authors suggested.

Each CDR3 protein is one row after TCRdb ran MiXCR on the RT-PCR reads. The sample carries approximately 730,000 distinct CDR3 sequences, approximately 14% recorded once. There are 15 residues in the CDR3. The germline CDR1 and CDR2 sequences are SGDLS and YYNGEE. The trim removed 3 bases at V and 3 bases at J, leaving 7 bases unmatched. The chain employs TRBV9 and TRBJ2-7, with 9 bases fitting TRBD1. Sequenced here: PBMCs from blood, sampled less than 15 days before vaccination. The TCR originated in a man aged 45-60 years who received an inactivated influenza vaccine. The CDR3 sequence is CASSASDRGYYEQYF. The CDR3 DNA sequence: TGTGCCAGCAGCGCAAGTGACAGGGGGTACTACGAGCAGTACTTC.